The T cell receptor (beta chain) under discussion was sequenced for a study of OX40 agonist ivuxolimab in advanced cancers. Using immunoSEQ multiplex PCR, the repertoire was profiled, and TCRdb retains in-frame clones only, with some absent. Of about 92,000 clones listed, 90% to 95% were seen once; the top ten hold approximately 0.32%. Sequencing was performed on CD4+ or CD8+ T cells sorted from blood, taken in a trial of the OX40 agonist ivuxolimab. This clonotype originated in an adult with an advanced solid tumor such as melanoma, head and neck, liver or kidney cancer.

CDR3 in amino acids: CASSIAGVAGELFF. The CDR3 DNA sequence: TGTGCCAGTAGTATTGCGGGAGTTGCCGGGGAGCTGTTTTTT. The chain is built from TRBV19 and TRBJ2-2; 7 positions match TRBD2. V dropped 3 bases and J dropped 6; count of bases not matched to a gene: 4. CDR3 size: 14 residues. The V gene's germline CDR1 is LNHDA and CDR2 SQIVND (reference sequence).